The 27 T cell receptor beta chains given below trace back to one sample, sequenced in a study of cytomegalovirus exposure and HLA in healthy donors. Amplification used 60 Vbeta primers and 13 Jbeta primers. Using immunoSEQ multiplex PCR, the repertoire was profiled, and TCRdb retains in-frame clones only, with some absent. The sample has 100,000 or so clones; approximately 69% are singletons. Material: PBMCs. Receptors were obtained from a man younger than 40 in good health and CMV-seronegative.

This clone was detected only once. The chain is built from TRBV5-8 and TRBJ2-2, with D possibly being TRBD2 (6 bases). Germline CDR1 SGHTS, CDR2 YDEGEE. The V gene lost 5 bases and the J gene lost 1 base, with 12 bases spanning the gap. The CDR3 spans 15 residues. The CDR3 DNA is TGTGCCAGCAGGTCGGGACTGTTGAACACCGGGGAGCTGTTTTTT. It specifies CASRSGLLNTGELFF.

This chain connects TRBV2 to TRBJ2-5, with 7 bases aligning to TRBD1. V lost 7 bases to trimming and J lost 3 bases; unmatched junction nucleotides: 11. Germline assignment: CDR1 SNHLY and CDR2 FYNNEI. The length of the CDR3 is 15 residues. DNA for the CDR3: TGTGCCAGCAATATTGCCGGGACAGCCGAAGAGACCCAGTACTTC. Encoded protein: CASNIAGTAEETQYF.

CDR3 coding DNA: TGTGCCAGCAGTTTAATTGTTGGGGGCCTCCGCACAGATACGCAGTATTTT. Amino acids: CASSLIVGGLRTDTQYF. The rearrangement uses TRBV28 and TRBJ2-3; possibly TRBD1 for D (6 bases). Germline loops: CDR1 MDHEN, CDR2 SYDVKM. V was clipped by 2 bases and J by 1 base, with 16 bases between them. This CDR3 has 17 amino acids.

This chain connects TRBV5-1 to TRBJ2-5, with a tentative D call TRBD2 (6 bases). V was clipped by 4 bases and J by 5 bases, with 15 bases between them. CDR3 size: 14 residues. Germline V gives CDR1 SGHRS, CDR2 YFSETQ. The CDR3 nucleotides read TGCGCCAGCAGCCCTGGTGGGGGGAGTGAGACCCAGTACTTC. Its translation is CASSPGGGSETQYF. Filled out from reference TRBV5-1 and TRBJ2-5, the complete variable domain reads KAGVTQTPRYLIKTRGQQVTLSCSPISGHRSVSWYQQTPGQGLQFLFEYFSETQRNKGNFPGRFSGRQFSNSRSEMNVSTLELGDSALYLCASSPGGGSETQYFGPGTRLLVL.

The V and J genes are TRBV11-1 and TRBJ1-1; D is unclear. Trimming removed 5 bases at V and 5 bases at J, with 15 bases between. This CDR3 is built from 14 residues. Germline V gene sequence: CDR1 SGHAT, CDR2 FQDESV (reference sequence). The CDR3 region is CASSKSDGGTEAFF. The CDR3 coding sequence is TGTGCCAGCAGCAAATCAGATGGAGGGACTGAAGCTTTCTTT. Variable domain in full (rest from reference TRBV11-1 and TRBJ1-1): EAEVAQSPRYKITEKSQAVAFWCDPISGHATLYWYRQILGQGPELLVQFQDESVVDDSQLPKDRFSAERLKGVDSTLKIQPAELGDSAMYLCASSKSDGGTEAFFGQGTRLTVV.

This chain connects TRBV7-2 to TRBJ1-4; TRBD1 matches at 7 bases. With 3 bases clipped from V and 0 bases from J, the junction kept 7 bases outside the gene matches. The CDR3 runs 17 residues. Germline V gene lookup returns CDR1 SGHTA and CDR2 FQGNSA. The CDR3 here is CASSLGQGDATNEKLFF. The CDR3 coding sequence is TGTGCCAGCAGCTTGGGGCAGGGGGATGCAACTAATGAAAAACTGTTTTTT.

This clone was observed a handful of times. The chain uses TRBV7-9 and TRBJ1-1; 8 nucleotides align to TRBD1. The CDR3 contains 16 residues. CDR1 and CDR2 from the germline V gene are SEHNR and FQNEAQ (reference sequence). The trim removed 4 bases at V and 5 bases at J, leaving 12 bases unmatched. Here the CDR3 DNA reads TGTGCCAGCAGCTCCCGGACAGGGAAGGGTGGGACTGAAGCTTTCTTT. It encodes CASSSRTGKGGTEAFF.

In its sample, this clone was seen a few times. The chain couples TRBV6-5 to TRBJ1-4, with a tentative D call TRBD1 (5 bases). There are 13 residues in the CDR3. Trimming shortened V by 3 bases and J by 8 bases, and 10 bases separated the two germline ends. Germline V CDR1 and CDR2: MNHEY, SVGAGI. Here the CDR3 DNA reads TGTGCCAGCAGTTATGCCAGGGCGGAAAAACTGTTTTTT. Translation gives CASSYARAEKLFF.

V and J are TRBV28 and TRBJ1-5, with D unclear. CDR3 length: 14 residues. Germline CDR1 and CDR2: MDHEN and SYDVKM. Trimming took off 3 bases at V and 4 bases at J, with 10 bases between the two ends. The CDR3 region has the DNA TGTGCCAGCAGTTTTCCGGGGATGAATCAGCCCCAGCATTTT. It yields the protein CASSFPGMNQPQHF.

The chain recombines TRBV7-2 with TRBJ2-6; tentatively, D is TRBD1 (6 bases). With 1 base removed from V and 6 bases from J, the gap between germline ends came to 13 bases. Germline values: CDR1 SGHTA, CDR2 FQGNSA. The CDR3 loop spans 16 amino acids. The CDR3 is CASSLVGTPPANVLTF. CDR3 DNA sequence: TGTGCCAGCAGCTTAGTCGGGACACCTCCGGCCAACGTCCTGACTTTC.

This clone appeared once. This chain connects TRBV2 to TRBJ2-1; TRBD1 matches at 9 bases. This CDR3 is built from 15 residues. V was clipped by 7 bases and J by 3 bases; unmatched bases: 7. Germline V lookup: CDR1 SNHLY, CDR2 FYNNEI. This chain's CDR3 is CASTLDRGSYNEQFF. The CDR3 DNA reads as TGTGCCAGCACCCTTGACAGGGGGAGCTACAATGAGCAGTTCTTC.

V gene TRBV28 combines with J gene TRBJ2-5, with D hard to call. The better agreement between TRBJ2-7 and the DNA end casts doubt on the J call. The CDR3 extends over 15 amino acids. From germline, CDR1 is MDHEN and CDR2 SYDVKM. CDR3 sequence: CASSPPAWSSYEQYF. CDR3 nucleotide sequence: TGTGCCAGCAGTCCCCCGGCGTGGAGCTCCTACGAGCAGTACTTC.

The gene calls are TRBV9 and TRBJ2-1, with 8 bases lining up with TRBD1. V lost 3 bases and J lost 6; bases outside the gene matches: 5. Germline V lookup: CDR1 SGDLS, CDR2 YYNGEE. The CDR3 is made up of 14 amino acids. The CDR3 DNA sequence: TGTGCCAGCAGCGCCTTAACAGGGGGCAATGAGCAGTTCTTC. Its protein product is CASSALTGGNEQFF.

Only a few counts were recorded for this clone. CDR3 residues: CASSTTGDQPQHF. The CDR3 DNA is TGTGCCAGCTCGACGACAGGGGATCAGCCCCAGCATTTT. V gene TRBV2 combines with J gene TRBJ1-5, with TRBD1 matching over 8 bases. CDR3 length: 13 residues. From germline, CDR1 is SNHLY and CDR2 FYNNEI. The V and J ends lost 8 bases and 5 bases, in that order; junction bases with no gene match: 5.

This clone has a handful of counts. The chain couples TRBV5-1 to TRBJ1-1; tentative D call: TRBD1 (6 bases). The CDR3 has 13 residues. The V end was cut by 7 bases, the J end by 1 base, with 11 bases between. Looked up from germline, CDR1 is SGHRS and CDR2 is YFSETQ. Here the CDR3 DNA reads TGCGCCAGCCACAGGGACCCGAACACTGAAGCTTTCTTT. Translation gives CASHRDPNTEAFF.

V gene TRBV7-9 combines with J gene TRBJ1-2, with 7 nucleotides matching TRBD1. The germline gives CDR1 SEHNR, CDR2 FQNEAQ (reference sequence). The CDR3 sequence is 14 residues long. Trimming cost V 4 bases and J 5 bases; bases outside gene matches: 7. The DNA for the CDR3 is TGTGCCAGCAGCTCCGCAGGGGGAGCTTATGGCTACACCTTC. Translated, it gives CASSSAGGAYGYTF.

V and J are TRBV5-6 and TRBJ2-5, with TRBD1 matching 7 bases. The V gene end was trimmed by 0 bases and the J gene end by 4 bases; junction bases not matched to a gene: 12. The CDR3 is 17 residues long. Germline CDR1 and CDR2: SGHDT and YYEEEE. The CDR3 sequence: CASSLEGTVLSRETQYF. The CDR3 DNA is TGTGCCAGCAGCTTGGAAGGGACAGTCCTTAGTAGAGAGACCCAGTACTTC.

The chain joins TRBV6-6 to TRBJ1-1; D call uncertain. The V end lost 5 bases, the J end lost 0 bases, and 7 bases lay between the germline ends. The CDR3 consists of 13 residues. CDR1 is MNHNY and CDR2 is SVGAGI in the germline V gene (reference sequence). CDR3 sequence (DNA): TGTGCCAGCAGTCATACAGTGAACACTGAAGCTTTCTTT. This gives the protein CASSHTVNTEAFF.

The rearrangement joins TRBV30 to TRBJ1-2; D is undetermined. Germline CDR1 is GTSNPN and CDR2 is SVGIG (reference sequence). The CDR3 consists of 12 residues. Trimming pared 2 bases from V and 6 bases from J, leaving 10 bases between. CDR3: CAWSYGQDGYTF. DNA of the CDR3: TGTGCCTGGAGTTATGGTCAGGATGGCTACACCTTC.

V usage is TRBV27 and J usage is TRBJ2-3; TRBD2 matches at 11 bases. Germline-derived CDR1 and CDR2 are MNHEY and SMNVEV (reference sequence). Germline trimming cut 5 bases from V and 4 bases from J; bases unmatched to any gene: 2. The CDR3 sequence is 14 residues long. CDR3 protein: CASSLAGGADTQYF. In DNA, the CDR3 is TGTGCCAGCAGTCTAGCGGGAGGAGCAGATACGCAGTATTTT.

The rearrangement joins TRBV4-3 to TRBJ2-1; 10 bases are shared with TRBD2. CDR1 LGHNA and CDR2 YSLEER come from the germline V gene. Trimming removed 5 bases from V and 9 bases from J; junction bases left unmatched: 10. The CDR3 is 15 amino acids. This CDR3 reads CASSEGSGRALEQFF. The CDR3 DNA reads as TGCGCCAGCAGCGAAGGCAGCGGGAGGGCCCTTGAGCAGTTCTTC.

This chain joins TRBV13 and TRBJ1-2, with no clear D. The CDR3 spans 16 residues. Between the trimmed V and J ends, which lost 4 bases and 4 bases, there was a span of 19 bases. Germline CDR1 is PRHDT and CDR2 is FYEKMQ (reference sequence). As DNA, the CDR3 is TGTGCCAGCAGCTCCCGCGGGGAGAGAGGGCTCTATGGCTACACCTTC. Its protein product is CASSSRGERGLYGYTF.

This chain connects TRBV5-4 to TRBJ2-5, with D uncertain. Germline lookup yields CDR1 SGHNT and CDR2 YYREEE (reference sequence). CDR3 length: 13 residues. Trimming cost V 0 bases and J 5 bases, with 8 bases left between them. The CDR3 here is CASSLALEETQYF. As DNA, the CDR3 is TGTGCCAGCAGCTTGGCCCTGGAGGAGACCCAGTACTTC.

The J gene is TRBJ2-7, the V gene TRBV5-1; TRBD1 matches at 7 bases. In germline, CDR1 is SGHRS, CDR2 YFSETQ. CDR3 length: 13 residues. Losses at the gene ends were 6 bases for V and 2 bases for J; bases not matched to a gene: 5. CDR3 nucleotide sequence: TGCGCCAGCAACGATCAGGGGGCCTACGAGCAGTACTTC. Residues: CASNDQGAYEQYF.

The chain uses TRBV7-6 and TRBJ2-1; 10 nucleotides match TRBD2. CDR1 and CDR2 from the germline V gene are SGHVS and FNYEAQ. This CDR3 contains 15 residues. The trim removed 5 bases at V and 3 bases at J, leaving 4 bases unmatched. Here the CDR3 reads CASSRASGGYNEQFF. The CDR3 DNA follows: TGTGCCAGCAGCCGGGCTAGCGGGGGCTACAATGAGCAGTTCTTC.

This clone was counted a few times. This chain links TRBV7-9 with TRBJ1-2; TRBD1 is a possible D gene (5 bases). Trimming took 1 base from V and 2 from J, leaving 14 bases between them. The CDR3 extends over 16 amino acids. CDR1 SEHNR and CDR2 FQNEAQ come from the germline V gene (reference sequence). The CDR3 spells CASSLEAIQENYGYTF. In DNA form, the CDR3 reads TGTGCCAGCAGCTTAGAAGCAATACAGGAGAACTATGGCTACACCTTC.

The V and J genes are TRBV4-1 and TRBJ2-3; tentative D call: TRBD1 (6 bases). Trimming pared 7 bases from V and 2 bases from J, leaving 13 bases between. Germline CDR1 is MGHRA and CDR2 is YSYEKL. The CDR3 totals 14 residues. The CDR3 loop is CASTWNRDTDTQYF. In DNA form, the CDR3 reads TGCGCCAGCACCTGGAACAGGGACACAGATACGCAGTATTTT.